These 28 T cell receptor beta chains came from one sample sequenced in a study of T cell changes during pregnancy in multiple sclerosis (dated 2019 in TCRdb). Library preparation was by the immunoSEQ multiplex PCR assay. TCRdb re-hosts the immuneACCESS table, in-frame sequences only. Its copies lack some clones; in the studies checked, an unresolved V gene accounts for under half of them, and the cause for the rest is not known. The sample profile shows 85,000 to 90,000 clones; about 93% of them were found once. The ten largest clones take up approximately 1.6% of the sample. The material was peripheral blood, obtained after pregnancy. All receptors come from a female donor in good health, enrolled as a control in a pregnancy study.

CDR3 sequence: CASGKRTGDEKLFF. As DNA, the CDR3 is TGTGCCAGCGGGAAGAGGACAGGGGATGAAAAACTGTTTTTT. The chain couples TRBV28 to TRBJ1-4, with 9 bases matching TRBD1. The CDR3 runs 14 residues. V shed 8 bases, J shed 6 bases, and the junction held 7 bases outside the gene matches. Germline lookup yields CDR1 MDHEN and CDR2 SYDVKM.

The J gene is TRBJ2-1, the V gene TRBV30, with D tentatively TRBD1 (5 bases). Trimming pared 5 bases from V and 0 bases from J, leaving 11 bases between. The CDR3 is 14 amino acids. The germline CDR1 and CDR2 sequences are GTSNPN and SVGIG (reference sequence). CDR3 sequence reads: CAWGAESSYNEQFF. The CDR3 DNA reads TGTGCCTGGGGGGCCGAGAGCTCCTACAATGAGCAGTTCTTC.

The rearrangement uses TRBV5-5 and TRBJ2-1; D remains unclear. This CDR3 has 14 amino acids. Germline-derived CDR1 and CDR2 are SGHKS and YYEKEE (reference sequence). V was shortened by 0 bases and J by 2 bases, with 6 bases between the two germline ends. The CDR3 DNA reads TGTGCCAGCAGCTTGGTCTCAGCCTACAATGAGCAGTTCTTC. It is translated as CASSLVSAYNEQFF.

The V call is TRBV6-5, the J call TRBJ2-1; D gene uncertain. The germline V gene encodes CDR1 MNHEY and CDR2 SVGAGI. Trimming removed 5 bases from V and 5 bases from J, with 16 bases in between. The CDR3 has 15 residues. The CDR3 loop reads CASSLSLTVDNEQFF. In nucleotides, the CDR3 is TGTGCCAGCAGTCTGTCCCTTACAGTAGACAATGAGCAGTTCTTC.

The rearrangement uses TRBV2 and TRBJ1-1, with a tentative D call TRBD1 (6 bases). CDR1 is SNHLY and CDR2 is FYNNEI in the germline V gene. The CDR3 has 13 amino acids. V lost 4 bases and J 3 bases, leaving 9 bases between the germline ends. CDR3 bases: TGTGCCAGCAGTGGACAGGTTTACACTGAAGCTTTCTTT. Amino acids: CASSGQVYTEAFF.

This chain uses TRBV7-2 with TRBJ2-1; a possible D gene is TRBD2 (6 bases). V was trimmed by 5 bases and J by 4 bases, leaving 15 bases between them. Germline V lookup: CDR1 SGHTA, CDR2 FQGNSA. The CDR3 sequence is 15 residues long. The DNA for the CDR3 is TGTGCCAGCAGCACCCAGGCGGGACGATACAATGAGCAGTTCTTC. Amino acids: CASSTQAGRYNEQFF.

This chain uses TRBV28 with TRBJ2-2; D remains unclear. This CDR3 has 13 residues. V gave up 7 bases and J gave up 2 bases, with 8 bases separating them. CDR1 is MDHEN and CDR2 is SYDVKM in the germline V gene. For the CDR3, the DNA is TGTGCCAGCATGGAGCGTAACACCGGGGAGCTGTTTTTT. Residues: CASMERNTGELFF. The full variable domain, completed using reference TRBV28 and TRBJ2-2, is DVKVTQSSRYLVKRTGEKVFLECVQDMDHENMFWYRQDPGLGLRLIYFSYDVKMKEKGDIPEGYSVSREKKERFSLILESASTNQTSMYLCASMERNTGELFFGEGSRLTVL.

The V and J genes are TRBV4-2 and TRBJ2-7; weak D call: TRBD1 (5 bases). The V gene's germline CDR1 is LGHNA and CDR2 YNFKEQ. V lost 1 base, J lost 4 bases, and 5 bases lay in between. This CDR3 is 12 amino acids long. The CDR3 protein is CASSQAGYEQYF. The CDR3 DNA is TGTGCCAGCAGCCAAGCAGGGTACGAGCAGTACTTC.

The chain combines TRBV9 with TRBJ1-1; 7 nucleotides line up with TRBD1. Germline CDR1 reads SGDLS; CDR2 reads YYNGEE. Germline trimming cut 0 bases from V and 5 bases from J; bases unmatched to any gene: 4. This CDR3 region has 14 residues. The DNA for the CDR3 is TGTGCCAGCAGCGTAGTTGTCAGGGGGACTGAAGCTTTCTTT. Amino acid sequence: CASSVVVRGTEAFF.

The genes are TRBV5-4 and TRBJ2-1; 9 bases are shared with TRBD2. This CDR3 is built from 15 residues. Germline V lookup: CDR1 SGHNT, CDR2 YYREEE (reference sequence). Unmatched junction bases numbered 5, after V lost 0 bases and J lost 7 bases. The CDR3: CASSLVASGKNEQFF. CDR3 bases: TGTGCCAGCAGCTTGGTCGCTAGCGGGAAGAATGAGCAGTTCTTC.

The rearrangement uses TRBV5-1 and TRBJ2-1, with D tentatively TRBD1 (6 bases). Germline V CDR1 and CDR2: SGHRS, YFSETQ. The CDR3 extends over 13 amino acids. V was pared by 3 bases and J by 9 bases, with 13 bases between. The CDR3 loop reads CASSSDSRTEQFF. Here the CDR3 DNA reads TGCGCCAGCAGCTCGGACAGCCGGACTGAGCAGTTCTTC.

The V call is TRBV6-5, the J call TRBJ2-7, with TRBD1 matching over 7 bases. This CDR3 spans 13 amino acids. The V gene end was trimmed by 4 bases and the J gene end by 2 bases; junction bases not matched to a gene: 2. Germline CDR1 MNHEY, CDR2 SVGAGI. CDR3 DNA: TGTGCCAGCAGTTTCGGACAGGCCTACGAGCAGTACTTC. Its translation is CASSFGQAYEQYF.

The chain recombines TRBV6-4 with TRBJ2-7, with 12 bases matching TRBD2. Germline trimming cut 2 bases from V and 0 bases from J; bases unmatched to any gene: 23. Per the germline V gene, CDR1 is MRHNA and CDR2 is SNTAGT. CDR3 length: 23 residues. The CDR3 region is CASSDPILGTSGWSGPPSYEQYF. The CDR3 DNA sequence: TGTGCCAGCAGTGACCCCATATTAGGGACTAGCGGGTGGTCGGGCCCTCCCTCCTACGAGCAGTACTTC.

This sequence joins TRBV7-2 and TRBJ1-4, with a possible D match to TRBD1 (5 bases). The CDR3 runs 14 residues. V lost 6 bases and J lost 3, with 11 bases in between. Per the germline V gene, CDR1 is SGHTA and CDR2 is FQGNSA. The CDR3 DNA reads TGTGCCAGCAGTGGTGCAGGGTCTAATGAAAAACTGTTTTTT. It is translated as CASSGAGSNEKLFF.

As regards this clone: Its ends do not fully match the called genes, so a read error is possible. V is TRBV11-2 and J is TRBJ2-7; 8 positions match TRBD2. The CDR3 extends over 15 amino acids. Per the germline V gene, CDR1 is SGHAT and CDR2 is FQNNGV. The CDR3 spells CASRATAGASYQQYF. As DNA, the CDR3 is TGTGCCAGCAGGGCTACAGCGGGAGCATCCTACCAGCAGTACTTC.

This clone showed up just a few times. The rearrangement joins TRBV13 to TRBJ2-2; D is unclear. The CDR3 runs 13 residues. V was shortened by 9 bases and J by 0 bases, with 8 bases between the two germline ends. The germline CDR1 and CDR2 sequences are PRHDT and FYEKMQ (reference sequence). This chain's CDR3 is CARFTANTGELFF. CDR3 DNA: TGTGCCAGGTTTACAGCGAACACCGGGGAGCTGTTTTTT. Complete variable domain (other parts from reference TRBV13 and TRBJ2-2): AAGVIQSPRHLIKEKRETATLKCYPIPRHDTVYWYQQGPGQDPQFLISFYEKMQSDKGSIPDRFSAQQFSDYHSELNMSSLELGDSALYFCARFTANTGELFFGEGSRLTVL.

The CDR3 nucleotides read TGTGCCACCAGCAGGGGACGGCGGGGGACCTCTGGCTACACCTTC. Protein sequence: CATSRGRRGTSGYTF. J is TRBJ1-2 and V is TRBV15; D is possibly TRBD1 (5 bases). CDR1 is LNHNV and CDR2 is YYDKDF in the germline V gene (reference sequence). The CDR3 spans 15 residues. V lost 3 bases and J lost 7, with 18 bases in between.

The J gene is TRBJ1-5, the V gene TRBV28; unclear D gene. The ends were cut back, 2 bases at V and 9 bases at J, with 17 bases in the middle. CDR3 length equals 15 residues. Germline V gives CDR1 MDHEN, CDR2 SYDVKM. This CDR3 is CASSLSGPSRRPQHF. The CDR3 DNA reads TGTGCCAGCAGTTTAAGCGGACCCTCGAGGAGGCCCCAGCATTTT.

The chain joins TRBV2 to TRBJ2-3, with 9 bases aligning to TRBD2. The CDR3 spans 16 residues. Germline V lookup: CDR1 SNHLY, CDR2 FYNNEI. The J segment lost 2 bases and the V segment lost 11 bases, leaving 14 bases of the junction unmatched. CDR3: CARQGASGIFTDTQYF. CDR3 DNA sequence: TGTGCCCGGCAGGGAGCTAGCGGGATATTCACAGATACGCAGTATTTT.

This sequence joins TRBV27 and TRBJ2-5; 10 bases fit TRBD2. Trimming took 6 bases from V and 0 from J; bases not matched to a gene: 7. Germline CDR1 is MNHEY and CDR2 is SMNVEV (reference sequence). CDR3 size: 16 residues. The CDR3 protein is CASSLSGRAYQETQYF. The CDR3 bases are TGTGCCAGCAGCCTGAGCGGGAGGGCGTACCAAGAGACCCAGTACTTC.

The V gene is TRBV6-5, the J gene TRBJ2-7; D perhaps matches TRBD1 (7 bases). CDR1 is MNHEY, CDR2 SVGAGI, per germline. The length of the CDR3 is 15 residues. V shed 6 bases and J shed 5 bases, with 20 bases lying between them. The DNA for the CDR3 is TGTGCCAGCAGGCGGGTGGAGGGGGCTATCCACGAGCAGTACTTC. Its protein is CASRRVEGAIHEQYF.

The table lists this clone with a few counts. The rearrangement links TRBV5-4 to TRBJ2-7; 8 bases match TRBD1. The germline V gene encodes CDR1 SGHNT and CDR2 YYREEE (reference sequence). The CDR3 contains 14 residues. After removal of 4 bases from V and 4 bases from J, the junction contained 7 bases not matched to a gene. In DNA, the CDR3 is TGTGCCAGCAGCCCCGGCAGGGGGCAGTACGAGCAGTACTTC. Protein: CASSPGRGQYEQYF.

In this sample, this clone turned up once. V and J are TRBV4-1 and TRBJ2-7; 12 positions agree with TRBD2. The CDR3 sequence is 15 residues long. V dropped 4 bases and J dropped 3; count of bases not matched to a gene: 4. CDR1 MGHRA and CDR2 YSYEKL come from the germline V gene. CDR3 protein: CASSPGTSGYYEQYF. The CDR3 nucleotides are TGCGCCAGCAGCCCGGGGACTAGCGGGTACTACGAGCAGTACTTC.

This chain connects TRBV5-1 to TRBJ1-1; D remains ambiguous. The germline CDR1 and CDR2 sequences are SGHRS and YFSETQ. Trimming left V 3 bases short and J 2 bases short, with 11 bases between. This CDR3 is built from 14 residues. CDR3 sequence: CASSSSQINTEAFF. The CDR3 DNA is TGCGCCAGCAGCTCTAGTCAGATAAACACTGAAGCTTTCTTT.

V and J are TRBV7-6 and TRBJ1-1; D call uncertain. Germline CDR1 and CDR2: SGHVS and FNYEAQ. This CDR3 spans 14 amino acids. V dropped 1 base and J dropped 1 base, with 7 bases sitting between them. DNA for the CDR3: TGTGCCAGCAGCTTAGTGGAGCAGAACACTGAAGCTTTCTTT. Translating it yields CASSLVEQNTEAFF.

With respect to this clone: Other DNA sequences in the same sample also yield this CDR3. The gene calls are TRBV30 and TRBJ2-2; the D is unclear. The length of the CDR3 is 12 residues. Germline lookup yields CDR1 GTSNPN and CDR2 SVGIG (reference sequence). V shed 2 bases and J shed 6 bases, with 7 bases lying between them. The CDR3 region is CAWSSSPGELFF. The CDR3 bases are TGTGCCTGGAGTTCCTCCCCCGGGGAGCTGTTTTTT. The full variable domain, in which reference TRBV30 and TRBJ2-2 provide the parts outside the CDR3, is SQTIHQWPATLVQPVGSPLSLECTVEGTSNPNLYWYRQAAGRGLQLLFYSVGIGQISSEVPQNLSASRPQDRQFILSSKKLLLSDSGFYLCAWSSSPGELFFGEGSRLTVL.

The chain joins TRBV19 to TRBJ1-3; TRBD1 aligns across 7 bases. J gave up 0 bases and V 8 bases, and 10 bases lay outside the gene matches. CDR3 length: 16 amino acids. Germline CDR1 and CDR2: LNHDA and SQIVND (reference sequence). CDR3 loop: CASVGTATFSGNTIYF. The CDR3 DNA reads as TGTGCCAGTGTGGGGACAGCAACTTTCTCTGGAAACACCATATATTTT.

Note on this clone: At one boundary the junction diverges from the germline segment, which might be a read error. The CDR3 sequence is CASSPQRGGLETQYF. For the CDR3, the DNA is TGTGCTAGCAGCCCGCAACGAGGGGGATTGGAGACCCAGTACTTC. This chain uses TRBV7-7 with TRBJ2-5; tentative D call: TRBD1 (6 bases). Germline loops: CDR1 SSHAT, CDR2 FNYEAQ (reference sequence). The CDR3 is made up of 15 amino acids.